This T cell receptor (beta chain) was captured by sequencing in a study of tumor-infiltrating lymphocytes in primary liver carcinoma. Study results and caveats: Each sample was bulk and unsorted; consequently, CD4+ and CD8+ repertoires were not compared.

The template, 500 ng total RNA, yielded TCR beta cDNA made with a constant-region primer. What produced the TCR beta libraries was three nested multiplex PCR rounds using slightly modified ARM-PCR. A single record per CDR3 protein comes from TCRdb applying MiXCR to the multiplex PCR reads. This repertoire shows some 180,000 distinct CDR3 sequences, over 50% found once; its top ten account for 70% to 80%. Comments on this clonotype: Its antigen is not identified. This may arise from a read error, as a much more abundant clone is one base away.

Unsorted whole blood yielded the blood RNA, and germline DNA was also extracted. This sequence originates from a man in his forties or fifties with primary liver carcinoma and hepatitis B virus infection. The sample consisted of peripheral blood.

Written as DNA, the CDR3 is TGTGCCAGCAGCTCCCAGGGGTCCCCCGTAGATTCACACCTCCACTTT. Translated: CASSSQGSPVDSHLHF. The chain couples TRBV11-2 to TRBJ1-6; maybe TRBD1 (6 bases). CDR1 SGHAT and CDR2 FQNNGV come from the germline V gene. This CDR3 comprises 16 residues.